This TCR beta chain was recorded in a study of T-cell memory formation after mild COVID-19 (dated by TCRdb to the early 2020s). About the study as a whole: TCR sequence clusters from the two donors were largely donor specific. In two donors, T-cell clones that expanded and contracted after mild COVID-19 were followed by sequencing TCRalpha and TCRbeta repertoires longitudinally. The cohort was made up of two young adult volunteers, one female and one male, who were previously healthy. The paper as a whole reports these results and caveats: Only a couple of mild cases were covered by the study, and larger cohorts that include severe cases with pre-infection samples were considered necessary. Clones that contracted from day 15 to 85 showed balanced CD4/CD8 phenotypes, whereas a second wave of clones that expanded from day 15 to 37 leaned towards CD4+. The detection of some responding clones in pre-infection memory suggests that pre-existing cross-reactive memory T cells joined the SARS-CoV-2 response. Contracting CD4+ clones appeared mostly in the CM and EM memory subsets, whereas CD8+ clones were enriched in EMRA. SARS-CoV-2 specificity of the second-wave clones peaking on day 37 was not confirmed.

Worth noting for this clonotype: Its cognate antigen has yet to be identified. The input lacks base qualities; no much larger clone sits a single base away.

The sequencing machine was an Illumina NovaSeq 6000. TCRalpha and TCRbeta cDNA libraries were constructed by 5'RACE with constant-segment primers, with sample barcodes and unique molecular identifiers being introduced. Trizol reagent was used to extract RNA from every sample. The libraries were amplified in two PCR steps, and the second step added a second sample barcode and Illumina TruSeq adapters. Libraries were sequenced on an Illumina NovaSeq with 2 x 150 bp paired-end reads. Regarding the original processing steps: Reads were demultiplexed and collapsed into UMI-guided consensus sequences with migec v1.2.7. Using mixcr v2.1.11, UMI consensuses were aligned to TRA and TRB V and J templates and then assembled into clonotypes. A clonotype was counted as expanded or contracted only when both edgeR and NoisET called the clonotype significant, with the noise models trained on biological replicates. For edgeR calls, a false discovery rate-adjusted p below 0.01 and a log2 fold-change threshold of 1 were applied. PCA with hierarchical clustering of max-normalized trajectories of the 1000 most abundant clonotypes was used as exploratory dynamics analysis. Separately sequenced CD4+ and CD8+ repertoires were used to assign the CD4 or CD8 phenotype of responding clones. TCRdb trimmed public reads at Q25 via fastp, called clones via MiXCR and kept in-frame beta chains. Rows with one shared CDR3 protein collapse into an entry with the most common genes and DNA. The V and J calls reflect TCRdb's pipeline rather than the authors' work. This sample gives roughly 130,000 distinct CDR3 sequences in total; over 15% of them show up just once. The ten largest clones add up to about 5% of the sample.

Ficoll-Paque density gradient centrifugation was the method used to isolate PBMCs. This clonotype was sampled from a man between 18 and 35 years old who had mild COVID-19 (a few samples of this study predate the infection). The sample titles of this study are shuffled in the database, so cell type and time point are left out; the donor was told from shared clones. Sequencing was done on a sample of PBMCs or a T cell subset sorted from them (not recorded which).

The nucleotide sequence is given as TGCAGCGTTGGACAGGGAAATGAAAAACTGTTTTTT. Translated, it gives CSVGQGNEKLFF. The chain is assembled from TRBV29-1 and TRBJ1-4, with 7 bases in between that match TRBD1. The CDR3 spans 12 residues, from the cysteine through the phenylalanine. Of all the DNA, just the CDR3 is kept, 36 bases in frame from base 1. The germline V end is reduced by 4 bases and the J end by 5 bases; junction bases left unmatched: 1. The germline V gene gives CDR1 as SQVTM and CDR2 as ANQGSEA.